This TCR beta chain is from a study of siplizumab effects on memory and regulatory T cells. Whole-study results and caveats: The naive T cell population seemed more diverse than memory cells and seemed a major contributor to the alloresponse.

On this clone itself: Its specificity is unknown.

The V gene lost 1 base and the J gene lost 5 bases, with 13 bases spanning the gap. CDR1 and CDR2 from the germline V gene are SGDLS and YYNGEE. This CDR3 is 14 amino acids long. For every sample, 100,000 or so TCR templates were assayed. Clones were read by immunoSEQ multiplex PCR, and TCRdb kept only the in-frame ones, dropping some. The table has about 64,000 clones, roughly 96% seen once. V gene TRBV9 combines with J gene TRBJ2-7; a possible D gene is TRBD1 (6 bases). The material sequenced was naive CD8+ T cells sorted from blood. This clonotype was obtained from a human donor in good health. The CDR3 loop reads CASSVSGTFDEQYF. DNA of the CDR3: TGTGCCAGCAGCGTATCCGGGACATTTGACGAGCAGTACTTC.